These 28 T cell receptor beta chains were sequenced from one sample in a study of graft-versus-host responses after intestinal transplantation. Their specific antigens are unknown. Clones were read by immunoSEQ multiplex PCR, and TCRdb kept only the in-frame ones, dropping some. Counted here are over 70,000 clones, over 85% occurring once; the ten biggest clones make up over 0.45%. The sequences come from unstimulated CD8+ T cells sorted from spleen or lymph node cells, collected before intestinal transplant. These receptors were obtained from a human donor who received an intestinal transplant.

The rearrangement joins TRBV7-9 to TRBJ2-7; 11 bases are shared with TRBD2. With 6 bases clipped from V and 2 bases from J, the junction kept 3 bases outside the gene matches. Germline CDR1 and CDR2: SEHNR and FQNEAQ (reference sequence). This CDR3 is 14 amino acids long. CDR3 in amino acids: CASSSGRETYEQYF. The CDR3 DNA sequence: TGTGCCAGCAGTAGCGGGAGGGAAACCTACGAGCAGTACTTC.

This chain links TRBV27 with TRBJ2-5; TRBD2 aligns across 7 bases. Trimming at V came to 1 base and at J to 5 bases, leaving 10 bases not matched to a gene. CDR1 and CDR2 (germline): MNHEY, SMNVEV (reference sequence). This CDR3 contains 16 residues. The CDR3 DNA reads TGTGCCAGCAGTTTATATGAGGCGGGAGAGGGGGAGACCCAGTACTTC. This codes for CASSLYEAGEGETQYF.

This chain uses TRBV4-1 with TRBJ2-1; a possible D gene is TRBD2 (5 bases). CDR3 size: 18 residues. The V and J ends lost 4 bases and 7 bases respectively, with 26 bases between them. Per germline, CDR1 MGHRA and CDR2 YSYEKL. The CDR3 loop is CASSPFAADSSLYNEQFF. The CDR3 nucleotides read TGCGCCAGCAGCCCTTTCGCTGCGGACTCCTCCCTTTATAATGAGCAGTTCTTC.

This sequence joins TRBV2 and TRBJ2-7; 9 bases are shared with TRBD1. CDR1 and CDR2 (germline): SNHLY, FYNNEI. J was trimmed by 3 bases and V by 8 bases; bases with no gene match: 11. The CDR3 is made up of 15 amino acids. CDR3 protein: CASEPRWTGDYEQYF. The CDR3 nucleotides read TGTGCCAGCGAACCCCGGTGGACAGGGGACTACGAGCAGTACTTC.

V usage is TRBV7-2 and J usage is TRBJ1-2; D is unclear. This CDR3 has 15 residues. Between the trimmed V and J ends, which lost 5 bases and 0 bases, there was a span of 13 bases. CDR1 and CDR2 from the germline V gene are SGHTA and FQGNSA. The CDR3 DNA sequence: TGTGCCAGCAGCCTAGACCCATCCTCTAACTATGGCTACACCTTC. Protein product: CASSLDPSSNYGYTF.

The CDR3 loop is CASSLAGNYGYTF. CDR3 in DNA: TGTGCCAGCAGCTTAGCCGGGAACTATGGCTACACCTTC. The V gene is TRBV7-9, the J gene TRBJ1-2; D not resolved. Trimming pared 0 bases from V and 2 bases from J, leaving 4 bases between. Germline V lookup: CDR1 SEHNR, CDR2 FQNEAQ (reference sequence). This CDR3 has 13 amino acids.

In regard to this clone: Additional DNA sequences in this sample encode the identical CDR3. The V gene is TRBV11-2, the J gene TRBJ1-3; D possibly corresponds to TRBD1 (6 bases). V was pared by 7 bases and J by 4 bases, with 26 bases between. There are 18 residues in the CDR3. Germline CDR1 reads SGHAT; CDR2 reads FQNNGV. The CDR3 nucleotides are TGTGCCAGCAAGGGGGAGGGGGGACGCTGGGGACTCGGAAACACCATATATTTT. Translating gives CASKGEGGRWGLGNTIYF.

This chain joins TRBV7-4 and TRBJ2-7; TRBD2 agrees at 7 bases. This CDR3 has 16 amino acids. Germline-derived CDR1 and CDR2 are SGHVT and SQSDAQ. V lost 2 bases, J lost 0 bases, and 7 bases stayed unmatched. CDR3 protein: CASSLFRDYPSYEQYF. CDR3 nucleotide sequence: TGTGCCAGCAGCTTATTTCGGGACTATCCCTCCTACGAGCAGTACTTC.

The chain joins TRBV4-1 to TRBJ2-7; D is unclear. The length of the CDR3 is 14 residues. V lost 1 base to trimming and J lost 2 bases, with 9 bases between them. Germline V gene lookup returns CDR1 MGHRA and CDR2 YSYEKL. The CDR3 coding sequence is TGCGCCAGCAGCCAAGTATATGCTACCTACGAGCAGTACTTC. The encoded protein is CASSQVYATYEQYF.

The chain joins TRBV5-1 to TRBJ1-6; TRBD1 agrees at 7 bases. Germline trimming cut 0 bases from V and 7 bases from J; bases unmatched to any gene: 10. This CDR3 has 17 residues. CDR1 and CDR2 from the germline V gene are SGHRS and YFSETQ. CDR3 loop: CASSLGTGRALNSPLHF. In DNA form, the CDR3 reads TGCGCCAGCAGCTTGGGGACAGGTCGGGCCTTGAATTCACCCCTCCACTTT. The variable domain in full, with the rest retrieved from reference TRBV5-1 and TRBJ1-6, is KAGVTQTPRYLIKTRGQQVTLSCSPISGHRSVSWYQQTPGQGLQFLFEYFSETQRNKGNFPGRFSGRQFSNSRSEMNVSTLELGDSALYLCASSLGTGRALNSPLHFGNGTRLTVT.

V gene TRBV11-2 combines with J gene TRBJ1-3; no clear D. Germline CDR1 reads SGHAT; CDR2 reads FQNNGV. The CDR3 has 16 amino acids. V was trimmed by 3 bases and J by 0 bases, leaving 12 bases between them. The chain's CDR3 is CASSFFDPSSGNTIYF. The CDR3 DNA follows: TGTGCCAGCAGCTTTTTCGACCCAAGCTCTGGAAACACCATATATTTT.

This clone appeared a single time. CDR3 nucleotides: TGTGCCAGCAGCTTCAGACTAGCGGACGACTACGAGCAGTACTTC. This sequence encodes CASSFRLADDYEQYF. The chain is built from TRBV11-2 and TRBJ2-7; 9 nucleotides agree with TRBD2. The CDR3 totals 15 residues. Trimming took 3 bases from V and 3 from J; bases not matched to a gene: 6. Germline-derived CDR1 and CDR2 are SGHAT and FQNNGV.

The chain employs TRBV5-4 and TRBJ2-7, with 7 positions matching TRBD2. After removal of 1 base from V and 4 bases from J, the junction contained 5 bases not matched to a gene. This CDR3 has 14 amino acids. In germline, CDR1 is SGHNT, CDR2 YYREEE (reference sequence). Here the CDR3 reads CASSLRGSLYEQYF. In nucleotides, the CDR3 is TGTGCCAGCAGCTTGCGCGGGAGTTTGTACGAGCAGTACTTC.

The V gene is TRBV5-1, the J gene TRBJ2-1, with 7 bases identical to TRBD2. The CDR3 has 20 amino acids. Germline values: CDR1 SGHRS, CDR2 YFSETQ. V lost 4 bases, J lost 2 bases, and 21 bases stayed unmatched. CDR3 in DNA: TGCGCCAGCAGCCCGGAGAAGGTTAGCGGGCCGTCCAGAGCCTACAATGAGCAGTTCTTC. This translates into CASSPEKVSGPSRAYNEQFF.

The chain is built from TRBV27 and TRBJ2-7; 8 bases are shared with TRBD2. The CDR3 is made up of 14 amino acids. Losses at the gene ends were 8 bases for V and 3 bases for J; bases not matched to a gene: 9. Germline V gene lookup returns CDR1 MNHEY and CDR2 SMNVEV (reference sequence). DNA of the CDR3: TGTGCCAGCGCCGGGGGGGGTCAAGACTACGAGCAGTACTTC. This translates into CASAGGGQDYEQYF.

The chain is built from TRBV2 and TRBJ1-1; no clear D. The CDR3 loop spans 11 amino acids. The V end was cut by 7 bases, the J end by 0 bases, with 3 bases between. Per germline, CDR1 SNHLY and CDR2 FYNNEI. The chain's CDR3 is CASMVNTEAFF. CDR3 sequence (DNA): TGTGCCAGCATGGTGAACACTGAAGCTTTCTTT.

The chain employs TRBV7-3 and TRBJ2-3; no firm D call. V lost 3 bases, J lost 6 bases, and 13 bases lay in between. The germline V gene encodes CDR1 SGHTA and CDR2 FQGTGA. This CDR3 spans 14 amino acids. CDR3 sequence reads: CASSFVGKRDTQYF. CDR3 nucleotide sequence: TGTGCCAGCAGCTTCGTGGGTAAGAGGGATACGCAGTATTTT.

The gene calls are TRBV5-5 and TRBJ2-7; D is perhaps TRBD2 (7 bases). Germline CDR1 SGHKS, CDR2 YYEKEE (reference sequence). Trimming removed 0 bases at V and 1 base at J, with 11 bases between. This CDR3 spans 15 amino acids. The DNA for the CDR3 is TGTGCCAGCAGCTTGGTTGGGGGGGCTTCCTACGAGCAGTACTTC. This codes for CASSLVGGASYEQYF.

The V and J genes are TRBV30 and TRBJ2-7; TRBD2 matches at 11 bases. Germline V CDR1 and CDR2: GTSNPN, SVGIG (reference sequence). There are 20 residues in the CDR3. V shed 5 bases, J shed 2 bases, and the junction held 23 bases outside the gene matches. CDR3: CAWDVLAGGRGKIFPYEQYF. In nucleotides, the CDR3 is TGTGCCTGGGACGTGCTAGCGGGAGGCCGAGGTAAAATATTCCCCTACGAGCAGTACTTC.

The DNA of the CDR3 is TGTGCCAGCAGTCCTTACCTAGGAACTAATGAAAAACTGTTTTTT. Translation gives CASSPYLGTNEKLFF. The V gene is TRBV27, the J gene TRBJ1-4; no clear D gene. Deletions cut 5 bases from V and 1 base from J, with 11 bases between. CDR3 size: 15 residues. Looked up from germline, CDR1 is MNHEY and CDR2 is SMNVEV (reference sequence).

The chain links TRBV11-2 to TRBJ2-1, with D uncertain. Germline V CDR1 and CDR2: SGHAT, FQNNGV. The CDR3 extends over 14 amino acids. The V and J ends lost 1 base and 4 bases respectively, with 8 bases between them. CDR3 sequence: CASSLAESYNEQFF. CDR3 in DNA: TGTGCCAGCAGCTTAGCAGAATCTTACAATGAGCAGTTCTTC.

The rearrangement uses TRBV29-1 and TRBJ2-7; TRBD1 matches at 9 bases. Germline lookup yields CDR1 SQVTM and CDR2 ANQGSEA. This CDR3 comprises 15 residues. V shed 0 bases and J 3 bases; nucleotides not matched to a gene: 6. For the CDR3, the DNA is TGCAGCGTTGAAGAGGGAGAGACAGGGGGCTACGAGCAGTACTTC. It specifies CSVEEGETGGYEQYF.

V is TRBV7-3 and J is TRBJ2-7; 10 nucleotides line up with TRBD1. There are 18 residues in the CDR3. V shed 5 bases, J shed 4 bases, and the junction held 17 bases outside the gene matches. Germline V gene data show CDR1 as SGHTA and CDR2 as FQGTGA. CDR3 sequence (DNA): TGTGCCAGCAGCCCCAGGGACAGGGGAAATCGGGCGCCATACGAGCAGTACTTC. Residues: CASSPRDRGNRAPYEQYF.

The chain combines TRBV19 with TRBJ2-2; TRBD2 agrees at 7 bases. Germline V gene data show CDR1 as LNHDA and CDR2 as SQIVND (reference sequence). The CDR3 is 15 residues long. The ends lost 3 bases at V and 8 bases at J; junction bases unmatched: 9. The CDR3 here is CASSIPSSGGGELFF. The CDR3 DNA reads TGTGCCAGTAGTATTCCGTCTAGCGGAGGAGGGGAGCTGTTTTTT. Based on the CDR3 plus reference TRBV19 and TRBJ2-2, the full variable domain is DGGITQSPKYLFRKEGQNVTLSCEQNLNHDAMYWYRQDPGQGLRLIYYSQIVNDFQKGDIAEGYSVSREKKESFPLTVTSAQKNPTAFYLCASSIPSSGGGELFFGEGSRLTVL.

Turning to this clone: Other DNA sequences in this specimen translate into the identical CDR3. V gene TRBV19 combines with J gene TRBJ1-5, with D unresolved. The CDR3 covers 14 residues. Trimming took 3 bases from V and 0 from J, leaving 6 bases between them. Looked up from germline, CDR1 is LNHDA and CDR2 is SQIVND (reference sequence). CDR3 loop: CASSIRDSNQPQHF. The CDR3 nucleotides are TGTGCCAGTAGTATTCGTGATAGCAATCAGCCCCAGCATTTT.

The V gene is TRBV10-3, the J gene TRBJ2-7; 8 nucleotides agree with TRBD2. J gave up 0 bases and V 0 bases, and 13 bases lay outside the gene matches. The CDR3 spans 19 residues. The germline gives CDR1 ENHRY, CDR2 SYGVKD. The CDR3, as DNA: TGTGCCATCAGTGAGTCGGCGTCTAGCGGGTGGTATAGCTCCTACGAGCAGTACTTC. Protein product: CAISESASSGWYSSYEQYF.

The chain is built from TRBV27 and TRBJ2-7; 10 bases are shared with TRBD2. This CDR3 region has 16 residues. Germline CDR1 reads MNHEY; CDR2 reads SMNVEV (reference sequence). V lost 2 bases to trimming and J lost 3 bases; unmatched junction nucleotides: 7. The CDR3 sequence is CASSLTLAGGFYEQYF. In DNA, the CDR3 is TGTGCCAGCAGTTTAACCTTAGCGGGAGGATTCTACGAGCAGTACTTC.

Regarding this clone: Other DNA sequences of this sample code for an identical CDR3. The V call is TRBV5-1, the J call TRBJ2-1; no definite D call. This CDR3 spans 11 amino acids. V was pared by 3 bases and J by 10 bases, with 8 bases between. In germline, CDR1 is SGHRS, CDR2 YFSETQ. CDR3 sequence (DNA): TGCGCCAGCAGCTCCAGAGTCGAGCAGTTCTTC. Translated, it gives CASSSRVEQFF.